Following are 18 T cell receptor beta chains from one sample sequenced in a study of cytomegalovirus exposure and HLA in healthy donors. The PCR was carried out with 60 Vbeta primers and 13 Jbeta primers. Only in-frame clones appear in the TCRdb table, and some are missing; sequencing was by immunoSEQ multiplex PCR. The table records 300,000 or so clones, roughly 86% of them present only once. Sequencing was carried out using PBMCs. Receptors were obtained from a woman aged 40 to 55 in good health and CMV-seropositive.

V and J are TRBV7-9 and TRBJ1-2; D may be TRBD1 (6 bases). Trimming removed 0 bases at V and 3 bases at J, with 11 bases between. Germline V CDR1 and CDR2: SEHNR, FQNEAQ (reference sequence). The CDR3 extends over 15 amino acids. The CDR3 reads CASSLALQGHYGYTF. The CDR3 bases are TGTGCCAGCAGCTTAGCTCTACAGGGTCACTATGGCTACACCTTC.

The chain carries TRBV6-5 and TRBJ2-7; the match to TRBD2 covers 12 bases. Germline V gives CDR1 MNHEY, CDR2 SVGAGI. V was clipped by 2 bases and J by 3 bases; unmatched bases: 2. The CDR3 spans 15 residues. The CDR3 sequence is CASSYRTSGDYEQYF. DNA of the CDR3: TGTGCCAGCAGTTACCGGACTAGCGGGGACTACGAGCAGTACTTC.

About this clone: At one end the junction does not follow the germline gene, possibly because of a read error. In nucleotides, the CDR3 is TGTGCCAGCAGTAGACAGCTCTCTGGGGCCAACGGCCTGACTTTC. As protein: CASSRQLSGANGLTF. The chain employs TRBV28 and TRBJ2-6; D is possibly TRBD1 (5 bases). The CDR3 sequence is 15 residues long. Germline assignment: CDR1 MDHEN and CDR2 SYDVKM.

This rearrangement joins TRBV7-6 to TRBJ2-1, with D possibly TRBD1 on 7 matching bases. Germline CDR1 reads SGHVS; CDR2 reads FNYEAQ. The CDR3 totals 14 residues. V was cut by 4 bases and J by 4 bases, with 11 bases left in between. The CDR3 coding sequence is TGTGCCAGCAGCTGGGGGGACAGTTACAATGAGCAGTTCTTC. It encodes CASSWGDSYNEQFF.

The chain links TRBV30 to TRBJ2-1; 8 bases match TRBD2. CDR3 length: 15 residues. V was clipped by 4 bases and J by 2 bases; unmatched bases: 7. Germline V gene sequence: CDR1 GTSNPN, CDR2 SVGIG (reference sequence). CDR3 residues: CAWIESGRTYNEQFF. The DNA of the CDR3 is TGTGCCTGGATCGAAAGCGGGAGAACCTACAATGAGCAGTTCTTC.

The V gene is TRBV6-1, the J gene TRBJ1-1, with D possibly matching TRBD1 (5 bases). This CDR3 region has 14 residues. The germline V gene has CDR1 MNHNS and CDR2 SASEGT. V lost 7 bases to trimming and J lost 6 bases, with 18 bases between them. This chain's CDR3 is CASTQRAGGAEAFF. As DNA, the CDR3 is TGTGCCAGCACCCAAAGGGCGGGGGGAGCTGAAGCTTTCTTT.

The chain recombines TRBV6-1 with TRBJ1-2; D not certain. This CDR3 is 13 amino acids long. The V gene's germline CDR1 is MNHNS and CDR2 SASEGT. With 5 bases removed from V and 8 bases from J, the gap between germline ends came to 15 bases. In nucleotides, the CDR3 is TGTGCCAGCAGTAAACCGGGTTCAGACGGCTACACCTTC. This sequence encodes CASSKPGSDGYTF.

Remarks on this clone: The junction and the germline gene differ at one end; a read error may be behind it. The chain combines TRBV30 with TRBJ1-2, with unresolved D. Germline loops: CDR1 GTSNPN, CDR2 SVGIG (reference sequence). The CDR3 runs to 10 residues. CDR3 protein: CAWSVLKMIF. The CDR3 coding sequence is TGTGCCTGGAGTGTACTAAAAATGATTTTC.

The CDR3 DNA follows: TGCGCCAGCAGCCACATTGTGGGGGACAGGTTCAACTATGGCTACACCTTC. This encodes CASSHIVGDRFNYGYTF. The J gene is TRBJ1-2, the V gene TRBV4-1, with TRBD1 matching over 8 bases. Losses at the gene ends were 3 bases for V and 2 bases for J; bases not matched to a gene: 11. Germline CDR1 reads MGHRA; CDR2 reads YSYEKL. The CDR3 is made up of 17 amino acids.

As concerns this clone: Different DNA sequences within this sample yield the same CDR3. V gene TRBV30 combines with J gene TRBJ2-7, with D maybe TRBD2 (5 bases). The CDR3 is 12 amino acids. Per germline, CDR1 GTSNPN and CDR2 SVGIG (reference sequence). Trimming left V 0 bases short and J 3 bases short, with 6 bases between. The CDR3 region is CAWSVGGYEQYF. The CDR3 DNA is TGTGCCTGGAGTGTAGGAGGCTACGAGCAGTACTTC. The full variable domain, its missing parts supplied by reference TRBV30 and TRBJ2-7, is SQTIHQWPATLVQPVGSPLSLECTVEGTSNPNLYWYRQAAGRGLQLLFYSVGIGQISSEVPQNLSASRPQDRQFILSSKKLLLSDSGFYLCAWSVGGYEQYFGPGTRLTVT.

V and J are TRBV4-2 and TRBJ2-1; 7 bases are shared with TRBD2. Germline CDR1 reads LGHNA; CDR2 reads YNFKEQ. CDR3 length: 17 residues. J was trimmed by 3 bases and V by 1 base; bases with no gene match: 9. DNA of the CDR3: TGTGCCAGCAGCCAAGTAACTGCTAGCGGACGCTACAATGAGCAGTTCTTC. The encoded protein is CASSQVTASGRYNEQFF.

This clone was counted between two and nine times. This chain connects TRBV25-1 to TRBJ2-3, with D perhaps matching TRBD1 (5 bases). With 2 bases removed from V and 4 bases from J, the gap between germline ends came to 13 bases. The CDR3 sequence is 15 residues long. The V gene's germline CDR1 is MGHDK and CDR2 SYGVNS. The CDR3 nucleotides are TGTGCCAGCAGTGAACCCGTTTTAGGGGCAGATACGCAGTATTTT. Translated, it gives CASSEPVLGADTQYF.

This clone was recorded many times. J is TRBJ2-1 and V is TRBV27; 9 positions match TRBD1. The trim removed 1 base at V and 8 bases at J, leaving 9 bases unmatched. The CDR3 totals 16 residues. Germline V lookup: CDR1 MNHEY, CDR2 SMNVEV (reference sequence). For the CDR3, the DNA is TGTGCCAGCAGTTTATGGTCGGGACAGGGACGGTATGAGCAGTTCTTC. Translation gives CASSLWSGQGRYEQFF.

This chain links TRBV2 with TRBJ2-1; 8 positions match TRBD2. The germline CDR1 and CDR2 sequences are SNHLY and FYNNEI. The ends lost 4 bases at V and 3 bases at J; junction bases unmatched: 11. This CDR3 spans 17 amino acids. The CDR3: CASSGATRTSSYNEQFF. The CDR3 nucleotides are TGTGCCAGCAGTGGTGCCACGCGGACTAGCAGCTACAATGAGCAGTTCTTC.

V and J are TRBV5-1 and TRBJ2-1, with TRBD2 identical over 7 bases. The J segment lost 1 base and the V segment lost 5 bases, leaving 15 bases of the junction unmatched. Germline loops: CDR1 SGHRS, CDR2 YFSETQ. The CDR3 runs 18 residues. The DNA for the CDR3 is TGCGCCAGCAGATCGGCGGCTAGCGGCCTCGCGTCCTACAATGAGCAGTTCTTC. It translates to CASRSAASGLASYNEQFF.

This clone was seen a handful of times. The CDR3 DNA follows: TGTGCCAGCAGCGGTACCGGGACTAGAGACGAGCAGTACTTC. This translates into CASSGTGTRDEQYF. This chain uses TRBV9 with TRBJ2-7; 8 nucleotides agree with TRBD2. Germline-derived CDR1 and CDR2 are SGDLS and YYNGEE. The CDR3 runs 14 residues. The J segment lost 5 bases and the V segment lost 3 bases, leaving 7 bases of the junction unmatched.

This clone showed up just a few times. The V and J genes are TRBV6-6 and TRBJ2-3; 10 bases are shared with TRBD1. The CDR3 is 15 residues long. Per the germline V gene, CDR1 is MNHNY and CDR2 is SVGAGI (reference sequence). V shed 6 bases and J 3 bases; nucleotides not matched to a gene: 6. The CDR3 reads CASRLGQGETDTQYF. In DNA, the CDR3 is TGTGCCAGCAGACTTGGACAGGGGGAAACAGATACGCAGTATTTT.

The V gene is TRBV13, the J gene TRBJ1-1; the D is unclear. CDR1 and CDR2 from the germline V gene are PRHDT and FYEKMQ (reference sequence). V was trimmed by 3 bases and J by 6 bases, leaving 11 bases between them. This CDR3 has 13 residues. For the CDR3, the DNA is TGTGCCAGCAGCTTGAGGAGGAGATCTGAAGCTTTCTTT. Translated: CASSLRRRSEAFF.